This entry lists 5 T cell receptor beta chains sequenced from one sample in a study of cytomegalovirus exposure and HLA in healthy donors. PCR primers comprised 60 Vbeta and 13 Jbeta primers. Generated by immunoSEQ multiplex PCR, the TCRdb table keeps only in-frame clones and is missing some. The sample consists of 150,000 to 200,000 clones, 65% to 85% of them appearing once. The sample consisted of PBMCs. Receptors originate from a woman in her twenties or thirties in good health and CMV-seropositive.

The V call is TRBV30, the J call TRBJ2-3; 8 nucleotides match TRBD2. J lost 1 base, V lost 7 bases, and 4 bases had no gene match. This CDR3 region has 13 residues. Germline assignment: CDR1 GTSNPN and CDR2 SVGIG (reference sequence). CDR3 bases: TGTGCCTTCAAGCGGGGGTGCACAGATACGCAGTATTTT. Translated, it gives CAFKRGCTDTQYF.

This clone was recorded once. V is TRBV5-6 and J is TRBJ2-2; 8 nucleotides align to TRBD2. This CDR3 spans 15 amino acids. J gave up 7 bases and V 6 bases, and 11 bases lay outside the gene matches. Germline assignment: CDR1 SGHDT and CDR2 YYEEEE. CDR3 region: CASNPTSAYSGELFF. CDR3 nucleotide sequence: TGTGCCAGCAACCCGACTAGCGCTTACAGCGGGGAGCTGTTTTTT.

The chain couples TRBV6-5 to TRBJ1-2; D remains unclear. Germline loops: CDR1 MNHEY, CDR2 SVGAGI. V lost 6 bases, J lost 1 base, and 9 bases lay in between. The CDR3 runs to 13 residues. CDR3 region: CASSLRNNYGYTF. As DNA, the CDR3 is TGTGCCAGCAGCCTCAGGAATAACTATGGCTACACCTTC.

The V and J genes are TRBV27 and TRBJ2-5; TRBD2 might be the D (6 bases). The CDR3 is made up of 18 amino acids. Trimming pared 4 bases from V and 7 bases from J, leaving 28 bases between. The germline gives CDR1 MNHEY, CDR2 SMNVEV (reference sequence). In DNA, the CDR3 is TGTGCCAGCAGTTCCCTCGCGAACCGGGAGTTTGGAGGGGTGACCCAGTACTTC. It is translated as CASSSLANREFGGVTQYF.

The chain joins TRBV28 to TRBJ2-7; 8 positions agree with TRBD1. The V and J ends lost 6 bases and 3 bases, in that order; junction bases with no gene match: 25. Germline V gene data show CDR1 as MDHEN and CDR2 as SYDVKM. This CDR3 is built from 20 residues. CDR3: CASSPPGWTGRTSQSYEQYF. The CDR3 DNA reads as TGTGCCAGCAGCCCCCCGGGGTGGACAGGGCGGACCAGTCAGAGCTACGAGCAGTACTTC.